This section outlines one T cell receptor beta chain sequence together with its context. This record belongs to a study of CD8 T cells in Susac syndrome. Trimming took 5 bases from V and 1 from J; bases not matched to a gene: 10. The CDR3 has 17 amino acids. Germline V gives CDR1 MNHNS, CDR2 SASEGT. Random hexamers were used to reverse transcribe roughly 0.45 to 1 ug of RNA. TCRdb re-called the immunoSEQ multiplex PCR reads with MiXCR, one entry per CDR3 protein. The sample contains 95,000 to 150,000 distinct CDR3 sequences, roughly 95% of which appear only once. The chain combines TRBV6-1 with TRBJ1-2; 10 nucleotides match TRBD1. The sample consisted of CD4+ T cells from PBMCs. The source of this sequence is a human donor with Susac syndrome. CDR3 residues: CASSPRVGQGLNYGYTF. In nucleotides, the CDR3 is TGTGCCAGCAGTCCACGCGTGGGACAGGGGCTTAACTATGGCTACACCTTC.